A selection of T cell receptor beta chains follows, all from one sample in a study of CD8+ T cells in alopecia areata. Assay: immunoSEQ multiplex PCR; the TCRdb copy retains only in-frame clones and omits some. The sample lists about 180,000 clones; 50% to 60% were seen once. The sample consisted of CD4+ T cells sorted from blood, taken at week 0. These receptors were collected from a human donor with alopecia areata. The CDR3 runs from the conserved cysteine through the conserved F or W. Fields, in order: V gene, clone size, D gene, J gene, CDR3 DNA, CDR3 protein. D genes are given only for firm matches. Where a row states a size, it is once, few, many or the class of an expanded clone; other rows omit it.

>TRBV28|few|TRBD2|TRBJ2-7
TGTGCCAGCAGTTTAGGCGGGGGAAGGTTCCACGAGCAGTACTTC
CASSLGGGRFHEQYF
>TRBV30|few|.|TRBJ2-7
TGTGCCTGGAGAGGTGGCGACGAGCAGTACTTC
CAWRGGDEQYF
>TRBV29-1|few|.|TRBJ1-1
TGCAGCGTTGGACCCAGGGCCCGGAGCACTGAAGCTTTCTTT
CSVGPRARSTEAFF
>TRBV19|.|TRBD1|TRBJ1-3
TGTGCCAGTACCATGATGAACAGGGGGCTCGGAAACACCATATATTTT
CASTMMNRGLGNTIYF
>TRBV27|.|TRBD2|TRBJ2-1
TGTGCCAGCAGTTTAAAAGCGGGGGGGCCATCTGAGCAGTTCTTC
CASSLKAGGPSEQFF
>TRBV29-1|few|.|TRBJ2-7
TGCAGCGTTGAGATTGGTGGCCACCACGAGCAGTACTTC
CSVEIGGHHEQYF
>TRBV19|.|.|TRBJ2-7
TGTGCCAGTATCAACCTCAGGGACTCCTACGAGCAGTACTTC
CASINLRDSYEQYF
>TRBV7-9|.|.|TRBJ2-7
TGTGCCAGCAGCTCCTACGAGCAGTACTTC
CASSSYEQYF
>TRBV29-1|few|.|TRBJ2-3
TGCAGCGTTACTTCGGCGGAACCTAGCACAGATACGCAGTATTTT
CSVTSAEPSTDTQYF
>TRBV9|.|.|TRBJ1-2
TGTGCCAGCAGCGTACAGGGAGTCAATGGCTACACCTTC
CASSVQGVNGYTF
>TRBV6-5|.|.|TRBJ1-1
TGTGCCAGCAGTTACTCGATACGGGGGGACACTGAAGCTTTCTTT
CASSYSIRGDTEAFF
>TRBV29-1|.|.|TRBJ1-5
TGCAGCGTTGCGGCAGGGGTGAGTCAGCCCCAGCATTTT
CSVAAGVSQPQHF
>TRBV30|.|.|TRBJ1-1
TGTGCCTGGAGTGTACCTCGTAAGAACACTGAAGCTTTCTTT
CAWSVPRKNTEAFF
>TRBV5-4|.|.|TRBJ2-2
TGTGCCAGCAGCTTGAGCGCCGGGACTTTAAATACCCGGGAGCTGTTTTTT
CASSLSAGTLNTRELFF
>TRBV4-2|.|.|TRBJ1-1
TGTGCCAGCAGCCAAGAGTATGGGATGAACACTGAAGCTTTCTTT
CASSQEYGMNTEAFF
>TRBV7-9|.|.|TRBJ1-2
TGTGCCAGCAGCCACGGCGGGGGGCTGCGGGGGGACTATGGCTACACCTTC
CASSHGGGLRGDYGYTF
>TRBV6-1|.|TRBD1|TRBJ2-3
TGTGCCGGACGACAGGGGGCCGGAGATACGCAGTATTTT
CAGRQGAGDTQYF
>TRBV15|few|.|TRBJ2-3
TGTGCCACCAGCAGCAAGGGAGCTGGGATGGATACGCAGTATTTT
CATSSKGAGMDTQYF
>TRBV2|once|.|TRBJ1-2
TGTGCCAGTCAACGGATGGGGCAGAGCTATGGCTACACCTTC
CASQRMGQSYGYTF
>TRBV2|.|.|TRBJ1-5
TGTGCCAGCAGCGAAAGTCAGGCTAGCAATCAGCCCCAGCATTTT
CASSESQASNQPQHF
>TRBV29-1|.|TRBD1|TRBJ2-5
TGCAGCGTCCTTGACAGGGAATGGGAGACCCAGTACTTC
CSVLDREWETQYF
>TRBV15|.|TRBD1|TRBJ1-5
TGTGCCACCTCCCCGGGACAGCAGAATCAGCCCCAGCATTTT
CATSPGQQNQPQHF
>TRBV25-1|.|.|TRBJ1-6
TGTGCCAGCACGGCGGAAGGTTCACCCCTCCACTTT
CASTAEGSPLHF
>TRBV6-5|.|TRBD1|TRBJ1-2
TGTGCCAGCAGATCAGACAGGGGTTCCGACTATGGCTACACCTTC
CASRSDRGSDYGYTF
>TRBV29-1|few|.|TRBJ2-1
TGCAGCGTGGGGGATCCCTACAATGAGCAGTTCTTC
CSVGDPYNEQFF
>TRBV29-1|.|.|TRBJ2-7
TGCAGCGGCGAGGTAGCAGGGAGCTACGAGCAGTACTTC
CSGEVAGSYEQYF
>TRBV4-1|.|TRBD1|TRBJ2-1
TGCGCCAGCAGCTCCTGGACAGGTGGGATTCCCTACAATGAGCAGTTCTTC
CASSSWTGGIPYNEQFF
>TRBV6-5|.|.|TRBJ1-1
TGTGCCAGCAGAACTAGTAGAGAGGGAGCTTTCTTT
CASRTSREGAFF
>TRBV5-1|.|TRBD1|TRBJ2-7
TGCGCCAGCAGCTTGGGACAGGGGTCCCACGAGCAGTACTTC
CASSLGQGSHEQYF
>TRBV30|.|.|TRBJ2-2
TGTGCCTGGAGTTTACAGCAGAACACCGGGGAGCTGTTTTTT
CAWSLQQNTGELFF
>TRBV13|.|.|TRBJ2-1
TGTGCCAGCAGCTGGTACAATGAGCAGTTCTTC
CASSWYNEQFF
>TRBV5-1|.|.|TRBJ2-5
TGCGCCAGCAGCCTGGGACTCCGCCAAGAGACCCAGTACTTC
CASSLGLRQETQYF